Listed here are 3 T cell receptor beta chains from one sample, sequenced in a study of CD8 T cells in ankylosing spondylitis. TCRdb independently ran MiXCR on the 5' RACE reads; one entry per CDR3 protein. The sample contains around 150,000 distinct CDR3 sequences, around 10% of which appear only once. Source material: blood, either unsorted or a sorted T cell fraction (not recorded which). Receptor source: a male donor with ankylosing spondylitis or in good health (not recorded which).

The V and J genes are TRBV12-3 or TRBV12-4 and TRBJ1-5; D is unclear. Deletions cut 6 bases from V and 0 bases from J, with 12 bases between. The CDR3 length is 15 residues. The DNA for the CDR3 is TGTGCCAGCAGCCACAGAGTCAATAGCAATCAGCCCCAGCATTTT. This sequence encodes CASSHRVNSNQPQHF.

This clonotype was counted a few times. This chain links TRBV25-1 with TRBJ2-3, with TRBD1 matching 7 bases. V lost 8 bases and J lost 3; bases outside the gene matches: 5. The V gene's germline CDR1 is MGHDK and CDR2 SYGVNS. The CDR3 is made up of 13 amino acids. The CDR3 reads CASCQQGTDTQYF. The DNA of the CDR3 is TGTGCCAGCTGTCAACAGGGGACAGATACGCAGTATTTT.

This clonotype was seen repeatedly, ten times or more. The chain couples TRBV12-3 or TRBV12-4 to TRBJ2-7, with a possible D match to TRBD1 (5 bases). V was trimmed by 3 bases and J by 3 bases, leaving 9 bases between them. This CDR3 contains 13 residues. The CDR3 loop reads CASSLGRDYEQYF. The CDR3 DNA reads TGTGCCAGCAGTTTGGGCAGGGACTACGAGCAGTACTTC.